This is a list of T cell receptor beta chains from one sample in a study of blood T cell repertoires in COVID-19. Some clones are missing from TCRdb's copy, which holds only in-frame ones; the method was immunoSEQ multiplex PCR. The table lists about 150,000 clones, approximately 85% of them singletons. Sequences were obtained from peripheral blood. The receptors were sampled from a woman aged 55-70 years with COVID-19, enrolled during active disease. CDR3s include the opening cysteine and the closing phenylalanine or tryptophan. Fields, in order: clone size, D gene, J gene, V gene, CDR3 protein, CDR3 DNA. A D gene is named only where the DNA matches it firmly. Size is stated for part of the rows, as once, few or many counts, or as a class when the clone is expanded.

NA,NA,TRBJ1-6,TRBV21-1,CASSPGTGSPLHF,TGTGCCAGCAGCCCCGGGACAGGGTCCCCCCTCCACTTT
NA,TRBD1,TRBJ2-7,TRBV10-1,CASSDRDSFTPSYEQYF,TGCGCCAGCAGTGACAGGGACAGTTTCACCCCCTCCTACGAGCAGTACTTC
NA,NA,TRBJ1-1,TRBV5-1,CASSLMSRVTEAFF,TGCGCCAGCAGCTTGATGTCCAGGGTGACTGAAGCTTTCTTT
NA,NA,TRBJ1-2,TRBV24-1,CATSESGDGYTF,TGTGCCACCAGTGAGTCAGGGGACGGCTACACCTTC
NA,NA,TRBJ2-7,TRBV15,CATSNSDRFNYEQYF,TGTGCCACCAGCAACTCGGACAGATTCAACTACGAGCAGTACTTC
NA,TRBD1,TRBJ2-1,TRBV11-2,CASSSTQGAGNEQFF,TGTGCCAGCAGCTCCACTCAGGGGGCTGGCAATGAGCAGTTCTTC
few,TRBD2,TRBJ2-5,TRBV19,CASNRGGLQETQYF,TGTGCCAGTAACCGCGGGGGACTCCAAGAGACCCAGTACTTC
NA,TRBD1,TRBJ1-4,TRBV20-1,CSAGQGSKLFF,TGCAGTGCTGGACAGGGTAGTAAACTGTTTTTT
NA,NA,TRBJ1-2,TRBV19,CASSPRGYYGYTF,TGTGCCAGTAGCCCCCGAGGGTACTATGGCTACACCTTC
NA,NA,TRBJ1-3,TRBV9,CASSVEAGSGNTIYF,TGTGCCAGCAGCGTAGAGGCAGGCTCTGGAAACACCATATATTTT
NA,TRBD1,TRBJ2-7,TRBV5-1,CASETGTGLYEQYF,TGCGCCAGCGAGACCGGGACAGGTCTCTACGAGCAGTACTTC
NA,TRBD1,TRBJ2-3,TRBV5-4,CASSPSRGLVSTDTQYF,TGTGCCAGCAGCCCGAGCAGGGGGCTGGTCAGCACAGATACGCAGTATTTT
NA,NA,TRBJ2-6,TRBV6-5,CASGGFQGANVLTF,TGTGCCAGCGGGGGGTTCCAGGGGGCCAACGTCCTGACTTTC
NA,NA,TRBJ1-1,TRBV19,CASSVSWNTEAFF,TGTGCCAGTAGTGTTTCTTGGAACACTGAAGCTTTCTTT
NA,TRBD2,TRBJ2-3,TRBV7-2,CASSSRTSGRAGADTQYF,TGTGCCAGCAGCTCACGGACTAGCGGGAGGGCCGGCGCAGATACGCAGTATTTT
NA,TRBD2,TRBJ2-4,TRBV2,CASSETPSGRNIQYF,TGTGCCAGCAGTGAGACGCCTAGCGGAAGGAACATTCAGTACTTC
NA,TRBD1,TRBJ1-2,TRBV30,CAWSLRGQGLYGYTF,TGTGCCTGGAGCCTCCGGGGACAGGGGCTATACGGCTACACCTTC
NA,TRBD2,TRBJ2-3,TRBV6-6,CASRTSGGAEDTQYF,TGTGCCAGCAGGACTAGCGGGGGGGCGGAAGATACGCAGTATTTT
NA,NA,TRBJ1-5,TRBV19,CATPGRGYNQPQHF,TGTGCCACCCCGGGCAGGGGATACAATCAGCCCCAGCATTTT
NA,NA,TRBJ2-1,TRBV11-2,CASSLLTPSGEQFF,TGTGCCAGCAGCTTACTGACCCCCTCAGGTGAGCAGTTCTTC
NA,NA,TRBJ1-2,TRBV6-4,CASSDPQQGYYGYTF,TGTGCCAGCAGTGACCCCCAACAGGGTTACTATGGCTACACCTTC
NA,NA,TRBJ1-1,TRBV7-9,CASSLFLTENTEAFF,TGTGCCAGCAGCTTATTTCTGACAGAGAACACTGAAGCTTTCTTT
NA,TRBD1,TRBJ1-2,TRBV27,CASSLTGEGYTF,TGTGCCAGCAGCCTCACAGGGGAGGGCTACACCTTC
NA,TRBD1,TRBJ1-1,TRBV5-4,CASSLRQGAGTEAFF,TGTGCCAGCAGCTTAAGGCAGGGGGCGGGGACTGAAGCTTTCTTT
NA,TRBD1,TRBJ1-2,TRBV19,CASSTGTGDYGYTF,TGTGCCAGTAGCACCGGGACAGGGGACTATGGCTACACCTTC
NA,TRBD1,TRBJ2-1,TRBV2,CASSAWDSSYNEQFF,TGTGCCAGCAGTGCTTGGGACAGCTCCTACAATGAGCAGTTCTTC
NA,NA,TRBJ1-1,TRBV18,CASSPRQDLNTEAFF,TGTGCCAGCTCACCGAGACAGGATTTGAACACTGAAGCTTTCTTT
NA,NA,TRBJ1-5,TRBV19,CASSIDSPSQPQHF,TGTGCCAGTAGTATAGATAGTCCAAGTCAGCCCCAGCATTTT
NA,NA,TRBJ2-5,TRBV14,CASSQVRGGETQYF,TGTGCCAGCAGCCAAGTCCGAGGGGGAGAGACCCAGTACTTC
NA,NA,TRBJ1-4,TRBV5-1,CASSSGQTTTNEKLFF,TGCGCCAGCAGCTCAGGACAGACCACAACTAATGAAAAACTGTTTTTT
NA,NA,TRBJ2-6,TRBV7-8,CASSTQVFSGANVLTF,TGTGCCAGCAGCACCCAGGTCTTCTCTGGGGCCAACGTCCTGACTTTC
NA,NA,TRBJ2-7,TRBV5-1,CASSLGRARTSYEQYF,TGCGCCAGCAGCTTGGGGAGGGCTAGAACCTCCTACGAGCAGTACTTC
NA,NA,TRBJ2-2,TRBV4-1,CASSQVQGATGELFF,TGCGCCAGCAGCCAAGTACAAGGGGCCACCGGGGAGCTGTTTTTT
NA,TRBD2,TRBJ2-7,TRBV3-1/TRBV3-2,CASERRSGSYEQYF,TGTGCCAGCGAACGACGCAGCGGGAGTTACGAGCAGTACTTC
NA,NA,TRBJ1-1,TRBV2,CASSEGGQVRGAFF,TGTGCCAGCAGTGAGGGGGGGCAGGTTCGCGGAGCTTTCTTT
NA,TRBD1,TRBJ1-5,TRBV6-5,CASRTGDYQPQHF,TGTGCCAGCAGGACAGGGGATTATCAGCCCCAGCATTTT
NA,NA,TRBJ1-2,TRBV6-1,CASSEARQGGYTF,TGTGCCAGCAGTGAAGCTAGGCAGGGTGGCTACACCTTC
once,NA,TRBJ2-7,TRBV9,CASSVVGLSYEQYF,TGTGCCAGCAGCGTAGTGGGCCTATCGTACGAGCAGTACTTC
once,NA,TRBJ1-1,TRBV7-2,CASSFTGKTEAFF,TGTGCCAGCAGCTTTACAGGGAAGACTGAAGCTTTCTTT
NA,NA,TRBJ2-2,TRBV5-1,CASSPSSLNTGELFF,TGCGCCAGCAGCCCCTCCTCGTTGAACACCGGGGAGCTGTTTTTT
NA,TRBD1,TRBJ1-5,TRBV5-1,CASSLEGASNQPQHF,TGCGCCAGCAGCTTGGAGGGGGCTAGCAATCAGCCCCAGCATTTT
NA,NA,TRBJ1-1,TRBV11-2,CASSSTGGTTNTEAFF,TGTGCCAGCAGCTCCACGGGGGGTACCACGAACACTGAAGCTTTCTTT
NA,NA,TRBJ1-1,TRBV19,CASIGHEIEAFF,TGTGCCAGTATTGGGCATGAGATCGAGGCTTTCTTT